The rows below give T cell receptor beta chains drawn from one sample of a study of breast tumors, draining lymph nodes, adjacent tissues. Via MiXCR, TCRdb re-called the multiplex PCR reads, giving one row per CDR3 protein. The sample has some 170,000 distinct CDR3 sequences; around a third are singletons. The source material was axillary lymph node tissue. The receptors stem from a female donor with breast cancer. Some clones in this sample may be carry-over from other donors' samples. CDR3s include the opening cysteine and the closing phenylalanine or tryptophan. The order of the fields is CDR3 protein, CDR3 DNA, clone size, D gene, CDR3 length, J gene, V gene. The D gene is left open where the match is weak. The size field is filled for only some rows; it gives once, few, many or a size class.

CDR3 protein: CASSLGGLEQFF
CDR3 DNA: TGCGCCAGCAGCTTGGGTGGACTTGAGCAGTTCTTC
clone size: many
D gene: -
CDR3 length: 12
J gene: TRBJ2-1
V gene: TRBV5-1

CDR3 protein: CASSSHRWRDYGYTF
CDR3 DNA: TGTGCCAGCAGTTCCCACAGGTGGCGGGACTATGGCTACACCTTC
clone size: many
D gene: -
CDR3 length: 15
J gene: TRBJ1-2
V gene: TRBV28

CDR3 protein: CASSYIRDRGNTQHF
CDR3 DNA: TGTGCCAGCAGCTACATCCGGGACAGGGGAAATACGCAGCACTTC
clone size: once
D gene: TRBD1
CDR3 length: 15
J gene: TRBJ2-5
V gene: TRBV7-6

CDR3 protein: CASSPQGVRETQYF
CDR3 DNA: TGTGCCAGCAGTCCACAGGGGGTCCGGGAGACCCAGTACTTC
clone size: many
D gene: TRBD1
CDR3 length: 14
J gene: TRBJ2-5
V gene: TRBV14

CDR3 protein: CAWRPNGAGETQYF
CDR3 DNA: TGTGCCTGGAGGCCTAACGGGGCCGGGGAGACCCAGTACTTC
clone size: -
D gene: -
CDR3 length: 14
J gene: TRBJ2-5
V gene: TRBV30

CDR3 protein: CASRRTETRGEAFF
CDR3 DNA: TGTGCCAGCAGACGTACAGAGACGCGGGGTGAAGCTTTCTTT
clone size: few
D gene: -
CDR3 length: 14
J gene: TRBJ1-1
V gene: TRBV28

CDR3 protein: CASSATSGTTYEQYF
CDR3 DNA: TGTGCCAGCAGTGCGACTAGCGGGACAACCTACGAGCAGTACTTC
clone size: many
D gene: TRBD2
CDR3 length: 15
J gene: TRBJ2-7
V gene: TRBV6-1

CDR3 protein: CASSDSTSGGADTQYF
CDR3 DNA: TGTGCCAGCAGTGACTCTACTAGCGGGGGGGCAGATACGCAGTATTTT
clone size: few
D gene: TRBD2
CDR3 length: 16
J gene: TRBJ2-3
V gene: TRBV6-4

CDR3 protein: CASSVAGPGNSPLHF
CDR3 DNA: TGTGCCAGCAGTGTCGCAGGTCCCGGTAATTCACCCCTCCACTTT
clone size: many
D gene: -
CDR3 length: 15
J gene: TRBJ1-6
V gene: TRBV28

CDR3 protein: CASSRTGDMNTEAFF
CDR3 DNA: TGTGCCAGTAGTAGGACAGGAGACATGAACACTGAAGCTTTCTTT
clone size: few
D gene: TRBD1
CDR3 length: 15
J gene: TRBJ1-1
V gene: TRBV19

CDR3 protein: CSVDKGRTDTQYF
CDR3 DNA: TGCAGCGTTGATAAGGGTAGAACAGATACGCAGTATTTT
clone size: many
D gene: -
CDR3 length: 13
J gene: TRBJ2-3
V gene: TRBV29-1

CDR3 protein: CSARSLDSFNQPQHF
CDR3 DNA: TGCAGTGCTAGATCCTTGGACAGTTTCAATCAGCCCCAGCATTTT
clone size: many
D gene: -
CDR3 length: 15
J gene: TRBJ1-5
V gene: TRBV20-1